These 6 T cell receptor beta chains originate from one sample sequenced in a study of T cell clonality in common variable immunodeficiency (dated by TCRdb to about 2015). Library prep was done by the immunoSEQ multiplex PCR assay. What TCRdb holds here is the immuneACCESS table cut down to in-frame rearrangements. Part of the clones is not present; checked against another copy, under half of the missing clones reflect an unresolved V gene, and the others are unexplained. In this sample, about 52,000 clones appear, none counted once only. Around 2% of the sample is taken by the ten largest. Sequenced sample: peripheral blood mononuclear cells. Receptors originate from a person between 18 and 75 years old in good health.

About this clone itself: The read halts 3 residues ahead of the CDR3 end, with the missing end drawn from the germline J gene. This chain connects TRBV29-1 to TRBJ2-5, with 7 nucleotides matching TRBD1. V dropped 5 bases and J dropped 3; count of bases not matched to a gene: 6. CDR1 and CDR2 (germline): SQVTM, ANQGSEA. This CDR3 comprises 13 residues. CDR3 sequence reads: CSVKGASEETQYF. The CDR3 DNA, read in part, is TGCAGCGTTAAGGGGGCGTCGGAAGAGACC.

About this clone: The read comes to an end 3 residues before the CDR3 does, leaving the germline J gene to fill in the end. The genes are TRBV7-9 and TRBJ1-1, with D unresolved. The germline gives CDR1 SEHNR, CDR2 FQNEAQ (reference sequence). This CDR3 is 12 amino acids long. This CDR3 is CASSLDTKEAFF. The covered CDR3 bases are TGTGCCAGCAGCCTCGACACCAAAGAA.

This clone turned up a few times. The observed sequence ends 3 residues before the CDR3 terminus, with the missing tail filled in from the germline J gene. The chain carries TRBV6-4 and TRBJ2-2; 7 bases agree with TRBD2. The length of the CDR3 is 15 residues. With V trimmed by 0 bases and J by 4 bases, 2 bases remained unmatched. CDR1 and CDR2 from the germline V gene are MRHNA and SNTAGT. The part of the CDR3 DNA that was read is TGTGCCAGCAGTGACTCGGCGGGAGCCACCGGGGAG. Translating it yields CASSDSAGATGE. From start to end, the CDR3 is CASSDSAGATGELFF.

On this clone: The read gets to within 3 residues of the CDR3 end, and the germline J gene fills in the rest. The genes are TRBV6-2 or TRBV6-3 and TRBJ2-1; 13 bases fit TRBD2. This CDR3 has 16 amino acids. V was pared by 4 bases and J by 6 bases, with 6 bases of the junction left unmatched. Germline V gene data show CDR1 as MNHEY and CDR2 as SVGEGT. CDR3 DNA (partial): TGTGCCAGCAGTTCCGTACTAGCGGGAGGGGGCAATGAG. Translation gives CASSSVLAGGGNE. In full, the CDR3 reads CASSSVLAGGGNEQFF.

This clone was observed at least ten times. The sequenced fragment ends 3 residues before the CDR3 boundary, so the rest is inferred from the germline J gene. The chain is built from TRBV11-2 and TRBJ1-1; D ambiguous. The germline CDR1 and CDR2 sequences are SGHAT and FQNNGV. The germline V and J ends were trimmed by 1 base and 5 bases, with 14 bases remaining between them. The CDR3 sequence is 15 residues long. The CDR3 bases that were read are TGTGCCAGCAGCTTAGGCTCCTTGGAGGGTACTGAA. It codes for CASSLGSLEGTE. The full CDR3 sequence reads CASSLGSLEGTEAFF.

Of note for this clone: A much more abundant neighbour one base away suggests this may be a read error. The read ends 3 residues shy of where the CDR3 ends; the end is completed using the germline J gene. The chain recombines TRBV7-6 with TRBJ2-3, with D perhaps assigned TRBD1 or TRBD2 (5 bases each). Germline CDR1 SGHVS, CDR2 FNYEAQ. The CDR3 loop spans 14 amino acids. CDR3 DNA (partial): TGTGCCAGCAGCTTAGGCTCGAGGGGTCAGCCG. Translated: CASSLGSRGQP. The CDR3 reads in full as CASSLGSRGQPQYF.